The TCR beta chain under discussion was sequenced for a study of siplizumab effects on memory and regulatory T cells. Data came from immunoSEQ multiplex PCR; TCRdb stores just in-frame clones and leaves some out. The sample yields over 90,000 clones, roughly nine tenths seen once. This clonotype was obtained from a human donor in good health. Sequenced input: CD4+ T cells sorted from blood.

As DNA, the CDR3 is TGTGCCAGTAGTAATATCCAGGGAAGGAATGAGCAGTTCTTC. Encoded protein: CASSNIQGRNEQFF. The V gene is TRBV19, the J gene TRBJ2-1; a weak D match, TRBD1 (5 bases). CDR1 LNHDA and CDR2 SQIVND come from the germline V gene (reference sequence). V was trimmed by 4 bases and J by 7 bases, leaving 14 bases between them. The CDR3 totals 14 residues.